The present T cell receptor (beta chain) was sequenced within a study of OX40 agonist ivuxolimab in advanced cancers. Study-level results: Expanded clones were, on average, more numerous among CD8+ T cells than CD4+.

Repertoires were generated with immunoSEQ multiplex PCR, while TCRdb's copy carries only in-frame clones and drops some. Here the sample spans roughly 80,000 clones, 84% being singletons. In germline, CDR1 is SEHNR, CDR2 FQNEAQ (reference sequence). The CDR3 has 16 amino acids. The germline V and J ends were trimmed by 4 bases and 1 base, with 16 bases remaining between them. A note on this clone: What it binds is not known.

This clonotype originated in an adult with an advanced solid tumor such as melanoma, head and neck, liver or kidney cancer. The source was CD4+ or CD8+ T cells sorted from blood, collected in a trial of the OX40 agonist ivuxolimab. The chain employs TRBV7-9 and TRBJ1-1; D not certain. The CDR3 DNA reads as TGTGCCAGCAGCTATCAACTCAAAAACAGGAACACTGAAGCTTTCTTT. Its translation: CASSYQLKNRNTEAFF.